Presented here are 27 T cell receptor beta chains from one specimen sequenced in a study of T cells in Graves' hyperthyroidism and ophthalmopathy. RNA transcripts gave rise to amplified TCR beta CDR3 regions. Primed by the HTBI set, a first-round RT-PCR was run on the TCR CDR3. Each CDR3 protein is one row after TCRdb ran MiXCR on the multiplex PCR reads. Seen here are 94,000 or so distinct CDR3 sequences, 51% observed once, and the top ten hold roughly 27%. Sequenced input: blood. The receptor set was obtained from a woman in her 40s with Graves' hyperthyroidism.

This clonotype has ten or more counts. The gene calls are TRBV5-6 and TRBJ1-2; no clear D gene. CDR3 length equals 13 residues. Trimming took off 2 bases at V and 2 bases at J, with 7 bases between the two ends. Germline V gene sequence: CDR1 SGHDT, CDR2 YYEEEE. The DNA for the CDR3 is TGTGCCAGCAGCTTTCGGACCAACTATGGCTACACCTTC. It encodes CASSFRTNYGYTF.

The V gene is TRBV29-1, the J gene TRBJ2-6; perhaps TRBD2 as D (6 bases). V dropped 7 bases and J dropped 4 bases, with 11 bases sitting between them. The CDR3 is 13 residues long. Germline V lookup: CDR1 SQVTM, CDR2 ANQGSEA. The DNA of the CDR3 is TGCAGCGGACGACGGGGGGGGGCCAACGTCCTGACTTTC. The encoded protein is CSGRRGGANVLTF.

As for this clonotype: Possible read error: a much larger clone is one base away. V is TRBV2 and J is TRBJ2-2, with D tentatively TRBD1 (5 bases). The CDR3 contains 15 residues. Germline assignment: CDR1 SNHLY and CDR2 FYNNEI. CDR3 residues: CASSLDPQDTGELFF. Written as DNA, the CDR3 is TGCGCCAGCAGCTTGGATCCACAGGACACCGGGGAGCTGTTTTTT. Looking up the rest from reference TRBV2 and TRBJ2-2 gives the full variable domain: EPEVTQTPSHQVTQMGQEVILRCVPISNHLYFYWYRQILGQKVEFLVSFYNNEISEKSEIFDDQFSVERPDGSNFTLKIRSTKLEDSAMYFCASSLDPQDTGELFFGEGSRLTVL.

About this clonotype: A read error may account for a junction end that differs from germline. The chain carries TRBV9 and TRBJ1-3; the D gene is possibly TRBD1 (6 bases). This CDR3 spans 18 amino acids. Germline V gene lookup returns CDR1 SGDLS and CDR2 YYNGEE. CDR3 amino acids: CASSPRAGTPSSGNTIYF. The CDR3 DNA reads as TGTGCCAGCAGCCCGCGAGCCGGGACACCTAGCTCTGGGAACACCATATATTTT.

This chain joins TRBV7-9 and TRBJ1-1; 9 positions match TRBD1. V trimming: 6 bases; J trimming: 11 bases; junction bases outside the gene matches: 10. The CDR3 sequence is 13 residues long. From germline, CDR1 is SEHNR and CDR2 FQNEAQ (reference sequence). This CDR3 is CASSLTGGRVAFF. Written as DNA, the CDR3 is TGTGCCAGCAGTCTAACAGGGGGCAGGGTGGCTTTCTTT.

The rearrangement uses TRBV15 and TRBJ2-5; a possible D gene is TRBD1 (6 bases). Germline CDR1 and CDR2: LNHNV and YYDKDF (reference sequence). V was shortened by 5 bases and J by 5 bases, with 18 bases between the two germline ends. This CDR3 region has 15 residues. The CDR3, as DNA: TGTGCCACCAGCGGAAAACAGGGTGATGGGGAGACCCAGTACTTC. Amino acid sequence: CATSGKQGDGETQYF. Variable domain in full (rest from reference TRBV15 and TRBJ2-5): DAMVIQNPRYQVTQFGKPVTLSCSQTLNHNVMYWYQQKSSQAPKLLFHYYDKDFNNEADTPDNFQSRRPNTSFCFLDIRSPGLGDTAMYLCATSGKQGDGETQYFGPGTRLLVL.

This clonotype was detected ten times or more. Written as DNA, the CDR3 is TGCGCCAGCAGCTTGGCTCGGACTAGCGGAGTAAGGTACACCGGGGAGCTGTTTTTT. Protein sequence: CASSLARTSGVRYTGELFF. V is TRBV5-1 and J is TRBJ2-2; 10 bases map to TRBD2. The germline gives CDR1 SGHRS, CDR2 YFSETQ. There are 19 residues in the CDR3. V lost 0 bases to trimming and J lost 3 bases; unmatched junction nucleotides: 11.

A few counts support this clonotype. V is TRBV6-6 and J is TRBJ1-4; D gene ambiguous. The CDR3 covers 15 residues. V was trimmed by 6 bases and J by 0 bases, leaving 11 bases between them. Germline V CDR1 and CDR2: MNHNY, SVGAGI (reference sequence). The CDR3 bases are TGTGCCAGCAGGGGGAAAATTACAACTAATGAAAAACTGTTTTTT. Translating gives CASRGKITTNEKLFF.

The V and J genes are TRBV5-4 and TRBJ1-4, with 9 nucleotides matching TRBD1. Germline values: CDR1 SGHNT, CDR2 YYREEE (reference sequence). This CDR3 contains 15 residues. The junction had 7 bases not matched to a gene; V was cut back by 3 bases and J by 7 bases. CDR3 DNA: TGTGCCAGCAGCTCCGGGACAGGGTTCACTGAAAAACTGTTTTTT. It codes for CASSSGTGFTEKLFF.

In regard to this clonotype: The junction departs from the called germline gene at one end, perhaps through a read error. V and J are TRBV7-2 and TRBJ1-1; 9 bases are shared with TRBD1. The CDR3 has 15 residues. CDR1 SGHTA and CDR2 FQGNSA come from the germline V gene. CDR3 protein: CASSFIGTGFTEAFF. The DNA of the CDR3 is TGTGCCAGCAGCTTCATCGGGACAGGGTTCACTGAAGCTTTCTTC.

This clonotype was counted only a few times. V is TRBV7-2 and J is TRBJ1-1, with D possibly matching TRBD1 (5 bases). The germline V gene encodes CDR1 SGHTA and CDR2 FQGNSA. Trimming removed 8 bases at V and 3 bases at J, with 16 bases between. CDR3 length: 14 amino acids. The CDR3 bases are TGTGCCAGCTCCCCGGTCCCGGGGGACACTGAAGCTTTCTTT. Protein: CASSPVPGDTEAFF. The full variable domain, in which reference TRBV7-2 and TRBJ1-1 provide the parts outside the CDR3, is GAGVSQSPSNKVTEKGKDVELRCDPISGHTALYWYRQSLGQGLEFLIYFQGNSAPDKSGLPSDRFSAERTGGSVSTLTIQRTQQEDSAVYLCASSPVPGDTEAFFGQGTRLTVV.

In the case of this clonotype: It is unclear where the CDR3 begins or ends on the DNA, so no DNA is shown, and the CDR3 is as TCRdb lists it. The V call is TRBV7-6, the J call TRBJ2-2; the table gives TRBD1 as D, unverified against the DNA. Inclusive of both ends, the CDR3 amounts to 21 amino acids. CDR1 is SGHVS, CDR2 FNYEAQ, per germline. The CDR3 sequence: CASSFYICSARGQLNTGELFF.

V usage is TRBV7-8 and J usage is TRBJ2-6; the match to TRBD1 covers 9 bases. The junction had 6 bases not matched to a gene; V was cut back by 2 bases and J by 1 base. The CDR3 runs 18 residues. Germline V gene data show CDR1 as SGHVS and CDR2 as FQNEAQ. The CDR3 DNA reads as TGTGCCAGCAGCTTATGGAGGGGACAGGGTTCTGGGGCCAACGTCCTGACTTTC. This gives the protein CASSLWRGQGSGANVLTF.

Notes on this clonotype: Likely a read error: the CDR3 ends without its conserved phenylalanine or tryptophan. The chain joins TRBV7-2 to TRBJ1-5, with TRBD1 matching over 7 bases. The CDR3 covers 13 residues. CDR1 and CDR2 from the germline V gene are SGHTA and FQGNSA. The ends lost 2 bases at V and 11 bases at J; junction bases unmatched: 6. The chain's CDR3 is CASSLRAGQTQHS. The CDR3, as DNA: TGTGCCAGCAGCTTAAGGGCGGGACAGACCCAGCATTCT.

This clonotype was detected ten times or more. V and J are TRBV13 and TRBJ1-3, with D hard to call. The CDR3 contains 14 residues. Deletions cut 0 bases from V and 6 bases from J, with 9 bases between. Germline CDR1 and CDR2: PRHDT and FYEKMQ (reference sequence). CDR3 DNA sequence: TGTGCCAGCAGCTTAGGCCCTGGCTTAAACACCATATATTTT. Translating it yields CASSLGPGLNTIYF.

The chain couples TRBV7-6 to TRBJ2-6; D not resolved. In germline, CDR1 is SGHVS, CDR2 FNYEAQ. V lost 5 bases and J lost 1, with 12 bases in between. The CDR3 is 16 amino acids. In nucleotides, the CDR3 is TGTGCCAGCAGCGGCAGTGTGGGTTCTGGGGCCAACGTCCTGACTTTC. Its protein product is CASSGSVGSGANVLTF.

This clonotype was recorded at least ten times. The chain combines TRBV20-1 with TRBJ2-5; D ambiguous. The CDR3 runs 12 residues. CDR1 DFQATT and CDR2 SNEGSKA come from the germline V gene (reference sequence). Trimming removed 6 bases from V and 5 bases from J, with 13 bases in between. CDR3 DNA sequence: TGCAGTGCATTGCGACATCTCGAGACCCAGTACTTC. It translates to CSALRHLETQYF.

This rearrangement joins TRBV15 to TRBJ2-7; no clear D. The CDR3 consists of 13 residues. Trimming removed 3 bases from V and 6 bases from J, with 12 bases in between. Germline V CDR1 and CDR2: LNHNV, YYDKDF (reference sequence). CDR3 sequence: CATSSATGPEQYF. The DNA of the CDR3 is TGTGCCACCAGCAGCGCAACCGGGCCCGAGCAGTACTTC.

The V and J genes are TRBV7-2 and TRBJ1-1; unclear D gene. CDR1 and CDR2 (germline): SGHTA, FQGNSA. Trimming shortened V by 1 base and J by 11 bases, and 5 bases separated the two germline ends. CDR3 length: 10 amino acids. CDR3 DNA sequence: TGTGCCAGCAGCTTAGGGACGGCTTTCTTT. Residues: CASSLGTAFF.

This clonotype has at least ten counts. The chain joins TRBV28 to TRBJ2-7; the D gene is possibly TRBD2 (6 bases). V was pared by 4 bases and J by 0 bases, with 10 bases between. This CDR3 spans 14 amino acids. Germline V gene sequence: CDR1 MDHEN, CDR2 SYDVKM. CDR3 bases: TGTGCCAGCAGTTCAGGGAGGAGCTCCTACGAGCAGTACTTC. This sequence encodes CASSSGRSSYEQYF. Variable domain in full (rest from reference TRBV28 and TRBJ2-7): DVKVTQSSRYLVKRTGEKVFLECVQDMDHENMFWYRQDPGLGLRLIYFSYDVKMKEKGDIPEGYSVSREKKERFSLILESASTNQTSMYLCASSSGRSSYEQYFGPGTRLTVT.

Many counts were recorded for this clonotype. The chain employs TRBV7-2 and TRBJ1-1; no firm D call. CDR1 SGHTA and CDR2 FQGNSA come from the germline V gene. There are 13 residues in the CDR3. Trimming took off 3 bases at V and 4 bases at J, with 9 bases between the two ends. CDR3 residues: CASSFPGFTEAFF. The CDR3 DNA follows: TGTGCCAGCAGCTTCCCAGGCTTCACTGAAGCTTTCTTT.

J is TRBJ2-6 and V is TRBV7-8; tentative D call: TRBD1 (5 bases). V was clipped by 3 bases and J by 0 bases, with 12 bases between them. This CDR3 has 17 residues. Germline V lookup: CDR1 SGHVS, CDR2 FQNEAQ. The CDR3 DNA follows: TGTGCCAGCAGCTTGGGGCTCAGCCTCTCTGGGGCCAACGTCCTGACTTTC. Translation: CASSLGLSLSGANVLTF.

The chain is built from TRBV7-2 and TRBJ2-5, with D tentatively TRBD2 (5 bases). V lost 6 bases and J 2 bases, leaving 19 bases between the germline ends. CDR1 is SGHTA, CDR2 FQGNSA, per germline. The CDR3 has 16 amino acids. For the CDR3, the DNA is TGTGCCAGCAGTCCGCAGGCGGGTGTTAGACAAGAGACCCAGTACTTC. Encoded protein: CASSPQAGVRQETQYF.

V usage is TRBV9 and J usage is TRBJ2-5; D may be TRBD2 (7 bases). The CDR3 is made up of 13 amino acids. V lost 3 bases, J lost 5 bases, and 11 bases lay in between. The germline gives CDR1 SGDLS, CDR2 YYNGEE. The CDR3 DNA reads TGTGCCAGCAGCGCGGGAGGACAGGAGACCCAGTACTTC. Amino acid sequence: CASSAGGQETQYF.

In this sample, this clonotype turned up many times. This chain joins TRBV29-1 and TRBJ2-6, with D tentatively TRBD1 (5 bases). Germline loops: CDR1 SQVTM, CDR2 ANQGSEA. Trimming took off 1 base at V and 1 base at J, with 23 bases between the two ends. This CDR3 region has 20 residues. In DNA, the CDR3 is TGCAGCGTTGAAGTGGCGACAGAAAACCCCCATCGGTCTGGGGCCAACGTCCTGACTTTC. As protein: CSVEVATENPHRSGANVLTF.

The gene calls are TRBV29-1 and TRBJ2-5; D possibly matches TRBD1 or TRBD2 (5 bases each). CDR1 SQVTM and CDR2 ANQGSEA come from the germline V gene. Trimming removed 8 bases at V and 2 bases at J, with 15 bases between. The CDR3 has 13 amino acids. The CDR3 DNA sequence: TGCAGCTTGGATCGGGACCAACAAGAGACCCAGTACTTC. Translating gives CSLDRDQQETQYF.

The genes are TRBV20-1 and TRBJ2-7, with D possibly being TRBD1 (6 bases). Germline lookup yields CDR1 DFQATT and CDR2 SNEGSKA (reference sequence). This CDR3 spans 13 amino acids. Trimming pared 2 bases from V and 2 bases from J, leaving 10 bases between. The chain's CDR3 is CSARKGDTYEQYF. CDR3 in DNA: TGCAGTGCTAGAAAGGGGGACACCTACGAGCAGTACTTC.